This section outlines one TCR beta chain sequence together with its context. This CDR3 spans 12 amino acids. In germline, CDR1 is SGHTA, CDR2 FQGNSA. V lost 2 bases, J lost 14 bases, and 5 bases stayed unmatched. This entry is derived from a study of glioma-infiltrating T cells after dendritic cell vaccination. About the study: Monocyte-derived dendritic cells, cultured approximately 7 days with IL-4 and GM-CSF, were pulsed with autologous tumor lysate.

Time point reported: after dendritic cell vaccination, including at tumor progression/relapse. Selection required adequate fresh-frozen tumor tissue plus more than two years' survival data. Up to roughly 2 ug genomic DNA was used for TCRB CDR3 amplification. Primers: 60 V beta forward and 13 J beta reverse. This table comes from immunoSEQ multiplex PCR, and its TCRdb copy is limited to in-frame clones, with some not included. Among 65,000 or so clones listed, roughly 86% were seen once. The receptor's source is a human donor with glioblastoma. The starting material was blood, obtained after dendritic cell vaccination. The V gene is TRBV7-2, the J gene TRBJ2-5; TRBD1 aligns across 10 bases. CDR3 amino acids: CASSLPGQGVYF. In DNA form, the CDR3 reads TGTGCCAGCAGCTTACCAGGACAGGGGGTTTACTTC.